One TCR beta chain is described in this entry. Its antigen is undetermined. Clones were sequenced by immunoSEQ multiplex PCR, and TCRdb holds only the in-frame ones, with some missing. The sample carries about 39,000 clones, 65% to 70% recorded once. The CDR3 totals 13 residues. Germline assignment: CDR1 SGHNT and CDR2 YYREEE (reference sequence). Trimming shortened V by 3 bases and J by 3 bases, and 9 bases separated the two germline ends. This entry belongs to a study of cytotoxic CD8 clonotypes in ibrutinib-treated CLL. Study context: Results showed roughly 25 partial and 2 complete responses; following median about 68 months, around 15 remained remitted, approximately twelve advanced. Study findings and constraints: Clonality (at baseline) was higher than in age-matched healthy donors and tracked circulating CD8+ T-cell counts. Public clonotypes, an uncommon group, contracted or remained stable on treatment.

The TCR originated in a human donor with chronic lymphocytic leukemia. The V and J genes are TRBV5-4 and TRBJ1-1; D not resolved. Here the sequenced sample was PBMCs, taken at disease progression, from a patient treated with ibrutinib. CDR3: CASSYGEDTEAFF. Written as DNA, the CDR3 is TGTGCCAGCAGCTACGGGGAGGACACTGAAGCTTTCTTT.